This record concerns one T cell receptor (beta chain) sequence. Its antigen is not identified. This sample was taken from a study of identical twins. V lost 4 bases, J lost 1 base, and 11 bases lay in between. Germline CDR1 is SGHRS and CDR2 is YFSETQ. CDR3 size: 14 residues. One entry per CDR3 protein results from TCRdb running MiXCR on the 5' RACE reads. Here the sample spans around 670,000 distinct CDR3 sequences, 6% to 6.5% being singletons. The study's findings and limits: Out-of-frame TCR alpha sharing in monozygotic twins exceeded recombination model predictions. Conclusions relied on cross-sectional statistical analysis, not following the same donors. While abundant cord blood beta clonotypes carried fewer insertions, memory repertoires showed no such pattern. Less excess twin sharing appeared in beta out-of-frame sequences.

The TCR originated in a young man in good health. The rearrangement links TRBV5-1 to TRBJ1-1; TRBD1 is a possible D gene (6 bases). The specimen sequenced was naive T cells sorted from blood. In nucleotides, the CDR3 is TGCGCCAGCAGCGCCTGGGGGGCGAACACTGAAGCTTTCTTT. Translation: CASSAWGANTEAFF.